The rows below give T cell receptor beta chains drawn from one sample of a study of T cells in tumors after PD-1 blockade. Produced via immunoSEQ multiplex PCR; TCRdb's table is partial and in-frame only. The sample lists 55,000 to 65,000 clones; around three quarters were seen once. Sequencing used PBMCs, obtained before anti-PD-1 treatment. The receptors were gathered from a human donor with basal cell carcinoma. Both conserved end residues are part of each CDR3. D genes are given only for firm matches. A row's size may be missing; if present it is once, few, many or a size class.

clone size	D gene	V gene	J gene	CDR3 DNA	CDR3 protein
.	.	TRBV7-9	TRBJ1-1	TGTGCCAGCAGCTTAGGCGGCAGCCTCGAGAACACTGAAGCTTTCTTT	CASSLGGSLENTEAFF
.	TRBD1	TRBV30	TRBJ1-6	TGTGCCTGGAGTGTTCGGACAGGGAATAATTCACCCCTCCACTTT	CAWSVRTGNNSPLHF
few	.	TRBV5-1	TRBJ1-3	TGCGCCAGCAGGAGGGACGGAAACTCTGGAAACACCATATATTTT	CASRRDGNSGNTIYF
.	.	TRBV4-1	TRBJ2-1	TGCGCCAGCAGCCAAGCGACGGGGGCATACAATGAGCAGTTCTTC	CASSQATGAYNEQFF
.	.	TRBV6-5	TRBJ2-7	TGTGCCAGCAGTTCCAGTCCCCTCTACGAGCAGTACTTC	CASSSSPLYEQYF
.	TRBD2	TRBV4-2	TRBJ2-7	TGTGCCAGCAGCCAAGGGTCTTTACTAGCGGGGGGCAACTACGAGCAGTACTTC	CASSQGSLLAGGNYEQYF
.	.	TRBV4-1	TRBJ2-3	TGCGCCAGCAGCCAAGGCAGATTGTCCGCAGATACGCAGTATTTT	CASSQGRLSADTQYF
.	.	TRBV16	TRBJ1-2	TGTGCCAGCAGCCAATTGAAGAATCTAGGCTATGGCTACACCTTC	CASSQLKNLGYGYTF
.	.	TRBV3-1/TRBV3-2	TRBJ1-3	TGTGCCAGCAGCGGACCAAGAAACACCATATATTTT	CASSGPRNTIYF
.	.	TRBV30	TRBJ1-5	TGTGCCTGGAGTGTACAGTCAGGGATATGGCAGCCCCAGCATTTT	CAWSVQSGIWQPQHF
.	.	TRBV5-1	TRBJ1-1	TGCGCCAGCAGCTCAGGGAACCGTAACACTGAAGCTTTCTTT	CASSSGNRNTEAFF
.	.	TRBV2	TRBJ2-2	TGTGCCAGCAGTGCAAAAGGGCTGGGCTCCGGGGAGCTGTTTTTT	CASSAKGLGSGELFF
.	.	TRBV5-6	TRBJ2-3	TGTGCCAGCAGCTTCCTGGGCACAGATACGCAGTATTTT	CASSFLGTDTQYF
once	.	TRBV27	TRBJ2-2	TGTGCCAGCAGTTTGGGGGGTTACACCGGGGAGCTGTTTTTT	CASSLGGYTGELFF
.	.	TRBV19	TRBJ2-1	TGTGCCAGTAGTTCATACAGTGGAGAGCAGTTCTTC	CASSSYSGEQFF
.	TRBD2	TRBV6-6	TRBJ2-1	TGTGCCAGCAGTTACTCTGGGACTAGCAACAATGAGCAGTTCTTC	CASSYSGTSNNEQFF
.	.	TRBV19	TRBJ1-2	TGTGCCAGTAGTATAGCAAGGCAAACCTATGGCTACACCTTC	CASSIARQTYGYTF
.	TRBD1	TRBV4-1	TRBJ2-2	TGCGCCAGCAGCCTCGGACAGGGTTCCACCGGGGAGCTGTTTTTT	CASSLGQGSTGELFF
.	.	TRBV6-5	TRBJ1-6	TGTGCCAGCAGTTACATAGGGGGGAATTCACCCCTCCACTTT	CASSYIGGNSPLHF
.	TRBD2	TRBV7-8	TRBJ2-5	TGTGCCAGCAGCTTAGTAGGGTTTCGGGTCCTAGCGGGGGGATCAGAGACCCAGTACTTC	CASSLVGFRVLAGGSETQYF
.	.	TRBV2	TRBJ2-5	TGTGCCAGCAACAATTTTGAGACCCAGTACTTC	CASNNFETQYF
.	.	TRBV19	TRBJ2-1	TGTGCCAGTAGTATTCTGAATGAGCAGTTCTTC	CASSILNEQFF
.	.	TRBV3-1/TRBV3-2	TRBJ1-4	TGTGCCAGCAGCTCGCGACAGAATGAAAAACTGTTTTTT	CASSSRQNEKLFF
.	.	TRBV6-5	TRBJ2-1	TGTGCCAGCAGAGATTCGGCGGGGGCCATAGATGAGCAGTTCTTC	CASRDSAGAIDEQFF
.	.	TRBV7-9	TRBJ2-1	TGTGCCAGCAGCTTAGGGGAATACAATGAGCAGTTCTTC	CASSLGEYNEQFF
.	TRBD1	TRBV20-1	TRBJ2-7	TGCAGTGCAAGTCAAACCGGGACAGCCACCTACGAGCAGTACTTC	CSASQTGTATYEQYF
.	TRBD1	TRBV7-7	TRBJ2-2	TGTGCTAGCAGCCCCCGGGATAGTGCGACAGGGACCGGGAAGCTGTTTTTT	CASSPRDSATGTGKLFF
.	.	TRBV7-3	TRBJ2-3	TGTGCCAGCAGCCCCAACGGAGATACGCAGTATTTT	CASSPNGDTQYF
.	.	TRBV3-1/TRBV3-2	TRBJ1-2	TGTGCCAGCAGCCAAGGGGTAGGGACTAACTATGGCTACACCTTC	CASSQGVGTNYGYTF
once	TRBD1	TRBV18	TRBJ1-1	TGTGCCAGCTCACCACCGAACCCTCGACAGGGGACGAAGAACACTGAAGCTTTCTTT	CASSPPNPRQGTKNTEAFF
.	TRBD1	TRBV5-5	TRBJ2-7	TGTGCCAGCAGCTTCATACTCCGGGACAGGGTTATTATCAACGAGCAGTACTTC	CASSFILRDRVIINEQYF
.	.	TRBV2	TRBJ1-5	TGTGCCAGCAGTGACAGTCATAGCAATCAGCCCCAGCATTTT	CASSDSHSNQPQHF
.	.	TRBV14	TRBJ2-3	TGTGCCAGCAGCCAAGATTGGGCAACCACAGATACGCAGTATTTT	CASSQDWATTDTQYF
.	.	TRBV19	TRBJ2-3	TGTGCCAGTAGTCCCGGTCGGGGGGCCCGCACAGATACGCAGTATTTT	CASSPGRGARTDTQYF
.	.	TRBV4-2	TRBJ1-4	TGTGCCAGCAGCCAAGTCGGTGCGGCTAATGAAAAACTGTTTTTT	CASSQVGAANEKLFF
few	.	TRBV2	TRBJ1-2	TGTGCCAGCAGGGGGACCAACTATGGCTACACCTTC	CASRGTNYGYTF
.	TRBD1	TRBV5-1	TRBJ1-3	TGCGCCAGCAGCCAAGGGACAGCGGGAAACACCATATATTTT	CASSQGTAGNTIYF
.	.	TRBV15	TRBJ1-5	TGTGCCACCAGCAGAGGTCAGGGAGGCGTTTATAGCAATCAGCCCCAGCATTTT	CATSRGQGGVYSNQPQHF
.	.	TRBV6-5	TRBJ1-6	TGTGCCAGCAACGGGGGCTATAATTCACCCCTCCACTTT	CASNGGYNSPLHF
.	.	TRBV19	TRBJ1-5	TGTGCCAGTAGTATCGGGGGGACAAGAGCCAATCAGCCCCAGCATTTT	CASSIGGTRANQPQHF
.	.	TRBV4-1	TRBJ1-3	TGCGCCAGCAGCCAAGTTCAGTTCTCTGGAAACACCATATATTTT	CASSQVQFSGNTIYF
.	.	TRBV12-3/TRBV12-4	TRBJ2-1	TGTGCCAGCCTTGAAACGACGAGTTTTCGGCAGTTCTTC	CASLETTSFRQFF
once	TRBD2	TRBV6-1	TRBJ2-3	TGTGCCAGCAGTGCCCGTCCCAGGGCGGGGGGTTCAGATACGCAGTATTTT	CASSARPRAGGSDTQYF
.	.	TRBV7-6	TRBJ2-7	TGTGCCAGCAGCCCGGGTGGCCAGGGCTACGAGCAGTACTTC	CASSPGGQGYEQYF
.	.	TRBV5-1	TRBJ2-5	TGCGCCAGCAGCGTACAGGGTCAAGAGACCCAGTACTTC	CASSVQGQETQYF
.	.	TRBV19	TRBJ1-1	TGTGCCAGTAGTGTTGGGGGTTCAGAAGCTTTCTTT	CASSVGGSEAFF
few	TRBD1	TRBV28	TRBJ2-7	TGTGCCAGCAGCGGACAGGGGGGTTCCTACGAGCAGTACTTC	CASSGQGGSYEQYF
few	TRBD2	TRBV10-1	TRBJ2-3	TGCGCCAGCAGTGAGTCGGGAGGGGATACGCAGTATTTT	CASSESGGDTQYF
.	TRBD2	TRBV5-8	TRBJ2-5	TGTGCCAGCAGCCAGGGACTAGCGGAAGAGACCCAGTACTTC	CASSQGLAEETQYF
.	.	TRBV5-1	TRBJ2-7	TGCGCCAGCAGCTTGGATATTACTGGGGGACCGAACTACGAGCAGTACTTC	CASSLDITGGPNYEQYF
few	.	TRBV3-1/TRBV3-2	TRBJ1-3	TGTGCCAGCAGCCAAGATCACAGGAACACCATATATTTT	CASSQDHRNTIYF
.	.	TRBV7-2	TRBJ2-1	TGTGCCAGCAGCCCTACGTCCGAGCAGTTCTTC	CASSPTSEQFF
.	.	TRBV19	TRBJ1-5	TGTGCCAGTAGTATCTTTCCCCAGAACCTATATAGCAATCAGCCCCAGCATTTT	CASSIFPQNLYSNQPQHF
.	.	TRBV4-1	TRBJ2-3	TGCGCCAGCAGCCAAGATCGTGGGATAGGGTCCACAGATACGCAGTATTTT	CASSQDRGIGSTDTQYF
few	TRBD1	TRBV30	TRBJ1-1	TGTGCCTGCGACAGGGGGAGCTATGAAGCTTTCTTT	CACDRGSYEAFF
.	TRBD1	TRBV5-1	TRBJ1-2	TGCGCCAGCAGCTTGGATCAGGGGGCCTATGGCTACACCTTC	CASSLDQGAYGYTF
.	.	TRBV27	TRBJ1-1	TGTGCCAGCAGCGAGAGGCCGGGGACTGAAGCTTTCTTT	CASSERPGTEAFF
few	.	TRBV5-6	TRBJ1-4	TGTGCCAGCAGCTTGGGCAGGCGGACTAATGAAAAACTGTTTTTT	CASSLGRRTNEKLFF
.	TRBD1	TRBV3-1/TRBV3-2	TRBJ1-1	TGTGCCAGCAGCCGGGGACAGGGGGGTAAAGCTTTCTTT	CASSRGQGGKAFF